This is a list of T cell receptor beta chains from one sample in a study of vaccination effects on CD4 cells after COVID-19. Their antigen targets remain unknown. Sequencing was performed with immunoSEQ multiplex PCR; in TCRdb, only in-frame clones are kept and a portion is missing. The sample records 25,000 to 30,000 clones, about 67% being singletons. Sample: CD4+ T cells from PBMCs cultured with HCoV-NL63 spike peptides, taken after COVID-19 vaccination. Receptors were obtained from a human donor who received a COVID-19 vaccine. The CDR3 runs from the conserved cysteine through the conserved F or W. A D gene is named only where the DNA matches it firmly. Some rows have no size entry. The others give once, few or many, or a class for an expanded clone.

v_gene	d_gene	j_gene	abundance	CDR3aa	CDR3nt
TRBV9	-	TRBJ2-2	-	CASSVTQHTGELFF	TGTGCCAGCAGCGTAACACAGCACACCGGGGAGCTGTTTTTT
TRBV3-1/TRBV3-2	-	TRBJ1-5	-	CASSRTYNSNQPQHF	TGTGCCAGCAGCCGGACATACAATAGCAATCAGCCCCAGCATTTT
TRBV18	TRBD2	TRBJ2-5	-	CASSPRLAGAKETQYF	TGTGCCAGCTCACCCAGACTAGCGGGGGCAAAAGAGACCCAGTACTTC
TRBV19	-	TRBJ1-5	-	CASSATGNQPQHF	TGTGCCAGTTCCGCCACAGGGAATCAGCCCCAGCATTTT
TRBV19	-	TRBJ2-7	-	CASGPRGSALYEQYF	TGTGCCAGTGGCCCCCGTGGGAGCGCCTTATACGAGCAGTACTTC
TRBV5-4	-	TRBJ1-6	-	CASSLDNSPLHF	TGTGCCAGCAGCTTGGACAATTCACCCCTCCACTTT
TRBV2	TRBD1	TRBJ2-7	few	CASRGDRGNEQYF	TGTGCCAGCAGAGGGGACAGGGGGAACGAGCAGTACTTC
TRBV6-1	-	TRBJ1-6	once	CASSEARAQAHNNSPLHF	TGTGCCAGCAGTGAAGCGCGGGCCCAGGCTCATAATAATTCACCCCTCCACTTT
TRBV6-2/TRBV6-3	-	TRBJ1-3	-	CASSTSGNTIYF	TGTGCCAGCAGCACCTCTGGAAACACCATATATTTT
TRBV6-1	-	TRBJ2-7	few	CASSDRGYEQYF	TGTGCCAGCAGTGATCGAGGCTACGAGCAGTACTTC
TRBV7-9	TRBD1	TRBJ2-3	-	CASRTKRRQGPTTDTQYF	TGTGCCAGCAGGACAAAAAGAAGACAGGGGCCAACCACAGATACGCAGTATTTT
TRBV3-1/TRBV3-2	-	TRBJ2-2	-	CASSPVAGELFF	TGTGCCAGCAGCCCCGTGGCCGGGGAGCTGTTTTTT
TRBV24-1	TRBD2	TRBJ2-1	-	CATSHGGENYNEQFF	TGTGCCACTTCCCACGGGGGGGAGAACTACAATGAGCAGTTCTTC
TRBV3-1/TRBV3-2	TRBD2	TRBJ2-1	-	CASSPGGGALLNEQFF	TGTGCCAGCAGCCCGGGCGGGGGGGCTTTGTTGAATGAGCAGTTCTTC
TRBV6-5	-	TRBJ2-2	-	CASCRVINTGELFF	TGTGCCAGCTGTAGGGTTATTAACACCGGGGAGCTGTTTTTT
TRBV3-1/TRBV3-2	-	TRBJ1-3	once	CASSQAVGSGNTIYF	TGTGCCAGCAGCCAAGCTGTCGGCTCTGGAAACACCATATATTTT
TRBV5-6	-	TRBJ2-5	-	CASTGAGETQYF	TGTGCCAGCACAGGGGCGGGGGAGACCCAGTACTTC
TRBV30	TRBD1	TRBJ1-5	-	CAWSVGTGASQPQHF	TGTGCCTGGAGTGTAGGGACAGGGGCGAGTCAGCCCCAGCATTTT
TRBV2	-	TRBJ1-6	-	CAGLPDRSYNSPLHF	TGTGCCGGACTTCCGGACCGCTCCTATAATTCACCCCTCCACTTT
TRBV6-5	TRBD1	TRBJ1-1	few	CASSTGVWTEAFF	TGTGCCAGCAGTACAGGGGTATGGACTGAAGCTTTCTTT
TRBV20-1	-	TRBJ2-1	-	CSAFYNEQFF	TGCAGTGCTTTTTACAATGAGCAGTTCTTC
TRBV21-1	-	TRBJ1-5	-	CASSKGTADIDSNQPQHF	TGTGCCAGCAGCAAAGGTACGGCAGACATAGATAGCAATCAGCCCCAGCATTTT
TRBV29-1	TRBD2	TRBJ2-5	-	CSVGTSAQETQYF	TGCAGCGTTGGGACTAGCGCCCAAGAGACCCAGTACTTC
TRBV4-2	TRBD2	TRBJ2-7	-	CASSQELGLPEQYF	TGTGCCAGCAGCCAAGAGTTGGGACTACCCGAGCAGTACTTC
TRBV27	-	TRBJ1-3	-	CASSSPTVSGNTIYF	TGTGCCAGCAGTTCCCCTACAGTCTCTGGAAACACCATATATTTT
TRBV2	-	TRBJ1-1	few	CASRVRRATEAFF	TGTGCCAGCAGGGTCCGGAGAGCCACTGAAGCTTTCTTT
TRBV7-8	-	TRBJ1-6	-	CASSLGTGFRNSPLHF	TGTGCCAGCAGCTTAGGTACGGGGTTCAGAAATTCACCCCTCCACTTT
TRBV6-5	TRBD1	TRBJ2-3	-	CARLQGIDETDTQYF	TGTGCCAGGTTACAGGGGATAGACGAGACAGATACGCAGTATTTT
TRBV6-2/TRBV6-3	-	TRBJ1-2	few	CASSSRITYDGYTF	TGTGCCAGCAGTTCCCGGATAACCTATGATGGCTACACCTTC
TRBV19	-	TRBJ1-1	medium-sized	CASRLGTMNTEAFF	TGTGCCAGTAGACTTGGCACAATGAACACTGAAGCTTTCTTT
TRBV19	TRBD2	TRBJ2-3	-	CASSSKSAGVVDTQYF	TGTGCCAGTAGTTCTAAATCAGCGGGGGTTGTTGATACGCAGTATTTT
TRBV3-1/TRBV3-2	TRBD2	TRBJ2-1	few	CASSQPGLGFNEQFF	TGTGCCAGCAGCCAACCGGGACTAGGATTCAATGAGCAGTTCTTC
TRBV14	-	TRBJ1-6	-	CASSQEGRSPLHF	TGTGCCAGCAGCCAAGAGGGCAGATCACCCCTCCACTTT
TRBV29-1	TRBD1	TRBJ2-3	few	CSVPTGGTDTQYF	TGCAGCGTTCCGACAGGGGGCACAGATACGCAGTATTTT
TRBV4-1	TRBD2	TRBJ2-2	-	CASSQGLAGGVNTGELFF	TGCGCCAGCAGCCAGGGACTAGCGGGAGGGGTAAACACCGGGGAGCTGTTTTTT
TRBV7-7	-	TRBJ1-5	few	CASSLGPDQPQHF	TGTGCCAGCAGCTTAGGTCCGGATCAGCCCCAGCATTTT
TRBV19	-	TRBJ2-1	-	CASKRGGGWNEQFF	TGTGCCAGTAAAAGAGGGGGGGGGTGGAATGAGCAGTTCTTC
TRBV7-2	-	TRBJ2-2	-	CASSLALWDSLAASDDTGELFF	TGTGCCAGCAGCTTAGCCTTATGGGACAGCCTAGCGGCCAGTGACGACACCGGGGAGCTGTTTTTT
TRBV11-2	-	TRBJ1-4	-	CASSLDRGGKGEKLFF	TGTGCCAGCAGCTTAGATCGGGGTGGCAAGGGGGAAAAACTGTTTTTT
TRBV5-1	TRBD2	TRBJ2-1	-	CASSLGGSGGGAYNEQFF	TGCGCCAGCAGCTTGGGAGGCTCAGGCGGGGGGGCCTACAATGAGCAGTTCTTC
TRBV3-1/TRBV3-2	TRBD2	TRBJ2-1	few	CASSQERSGSSYNEQFF	TGTGCCAGCAGCCAAGAGAGGAGCGGGAGTTCCTACAATGAGCAGTTCTTC